The 8 T cell receptor beta chains below come from one sample, sequenced in a study of control samples from healthy donors and cancer patients (dated by TCRdb to about 2020). Libraries came from the immunoSEQ multiplex PCR assay. This is the immuneACCESS table as TCRdb keeps it, with only in-frame sequences that have V and J called. A part of the clones is gone; compared with another copy, unresolved V genes explain less than half, and the rest is unexplained. The sample data list around 190,000 clones, and about 90% of these were observed just once. The ten largest clones capture roughly 1.3% of the sample. The sample taken for sequencing was blood. Receptor source: a woman in her forties or fifties in good health.

The V call is TRBV5-1, the J call TRBJ2-3; D uncertain. The CDR3 totals 13 residues. The V and J ends lost 0 bases and 2 bases respectively, with 4 bases between them. Per germline, CDR1 SGHRS and CDR2 YFSETQ. The CDR3, as DNA: TGCGCCAGCAGCTTGGGTGCCACAGATACGCAGTATTTT. This gives the protein CASSLGATDTQYF.

V and J are TRBV7-2 and TRBJ2-7, with D unresolved. V was clipped by 3 bases and J by 0 bases, with 21 bases between them. Germline loops: CDR1 SGHTA, CDR2 FQGNSA. This CDR3 region has 18 residues. CDR3 DNA sequence: TGTGCCAGCAGCTTTCTCTTTCCGGCTACGAGTAGCTCCTACGAGCAGTACTTC. This sequence encodes CASSFLFPATSSSYEQYF.

The chain recombines TRBV6-5 with TRBJ2-7, with a possible D match to TRBD1 (6 bases). V lost 3 bases and J 6 bases, leaving 15 bases between the germline ends. The CDR3 loop spans 14 amino acids. Germline V gene lookup returns CDR1 MNHEY and CDR2 SVGAGI. The CDR3 loop reads CASSYPGHLSEQYF. In nucleotides, the CDR3 is TGTGCCAGCAGTTATCCGGGACACCTCTCCGAGCAGTACTTC.

The chain is built from TRBV12-3 or TRBV12-4 and TRBJ1-1, with D perhaps TRBD1 (6 bases). There are 13 residues in the CDR3. The germline V and J ends were trimmed by 6 bases and 13 bases, with 21 bases remaining between them. CDR3 residues: CASRYSPSGADFF. As DNA, the CDR3 is TGTGCCAGCAGGTATTCCCCTTCGGGGGCTGATTTCTTT.

The chain combines TRBV19 with TRBJ1-2; D is perhaps TRBD1 (5 bases). The CDR3 contains 11 residues. Trimming cost V 5 bases and J 6 bases, with 7 bases left between them. CDR1 LNHDA and CDR2 SQIVND come from the germline V gene (reference sequence). The CDR3 DNA reads as TGTGCCAGTAGTCAGGGTGATGGCTACACCTTC. Its translation: CASSQGDGYTF.

This chain joins TRBV28 and TRBJ1-2; D remains ambiguous. Germline CDR1 and CDR2: MDHEN and SYDVKM. The CDR3 is made up of 14 amino acids. V lost 3 bases, J lost 6 bases, and 14 bases lay in between. In DNA, the CDR3 is TGTGCCAGCAGTTTGAGGCGCAACTCGAATGGCTACACCTTC. Translation: CASSLRRNSNGYTF.

This clone appeared once. The chain recombines TRBV2 with TRBJ1-1; no reliable D call. Per the germline V gene, CDR1 is SNHLY and CDR2 is FYNNEI. V shed 7 bases and J shed 0 bases, with 9 bases lying between them. This CDR3 comprises 13 residues. The CDR3 coding sequence is TGTGCCAGCACGAGTACGGTGAACACTGAAGCTTTCTTT. Its protein is CASTSTVNTEAFF.

This sequence joins TRBV5-1 and TRBJ2-2; D ambiguous. The length of the CDR3 is 15 residues. Germline V gene lookup returns CDR1 SGHRS and CDR2 YFSETQ. V was cut by 4 bases and J by 5 bases, with 15 bases left in between. CDR3 region: CASSRITDLTGELFF. In DNA form, the CDR3 reads TGCGCCAGCAGCCGAATCACGGACCTTACCGGGGAGCTGTTTTTT.